This TCR beta chain appears in the sequencing data of a study of blood T cell repertoires in COVID-19. After removal of 1 base from V and 2 bases from J, the junction contained 4 bases not matched to a gene. Germline CDR1 reads LGHDT; CDR2 reads YNNKEL (reference sequence). The CDR3 consists of 16 residues. Generated by immunoSEQ multiplex PCR, the TCRdb table keeps only in-frame clones and is missing some. This table holds roughly 190,000 clones, approximately 84% found once. This TCR was sampled from an older woman with active or convalescent COVID-19. Sequencing was done on a sample of peripheral blood. This chain connects TRBV3-1 (or the pseudogene TRBV3-2) to TRBJ1-3; 8 bases line up with TRBD1. CDR3 sequence: CASSQVFRGPGNTIYF. Written as DNA, the CDR3 is TGTGCCAGCAGCCAAGTGTTCAGGGGGCCTGGAAACACCATATATTTT.